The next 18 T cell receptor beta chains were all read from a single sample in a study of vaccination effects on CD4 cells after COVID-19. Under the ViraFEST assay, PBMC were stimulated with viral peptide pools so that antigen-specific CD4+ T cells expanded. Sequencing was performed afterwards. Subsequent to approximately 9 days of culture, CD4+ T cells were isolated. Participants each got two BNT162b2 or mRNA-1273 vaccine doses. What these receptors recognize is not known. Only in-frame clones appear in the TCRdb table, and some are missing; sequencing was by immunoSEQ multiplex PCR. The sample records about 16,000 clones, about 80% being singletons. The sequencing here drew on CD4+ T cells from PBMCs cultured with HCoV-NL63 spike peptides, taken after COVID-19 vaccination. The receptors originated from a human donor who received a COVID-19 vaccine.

CDR3 region: CASSGPGGSGSADTQYF. DNA for the CDR3: TGTGCCAGCAGTGGCCCCGGGGGGAGCGGGAGTGCCGATACGCAGTATTTT. The gene calls are TRBV6-1 and TRBJ2-3, with 8 bases aligning to TRBD2. J was trimmed by 6 bases and V by 4 bases; bases with no gene match: 15. From germline, CDR1 is MNHNS and CDR2 SASEGT. There are 17 residues in the CDR3.

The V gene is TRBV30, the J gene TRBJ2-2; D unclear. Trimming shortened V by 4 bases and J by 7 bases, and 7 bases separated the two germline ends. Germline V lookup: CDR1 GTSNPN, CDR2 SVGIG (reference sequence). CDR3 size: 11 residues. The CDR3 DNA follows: TGTGCCTGGACCCCCCGCGGGGAGCTGTTTTTT. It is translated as CAWTPRGELFF.

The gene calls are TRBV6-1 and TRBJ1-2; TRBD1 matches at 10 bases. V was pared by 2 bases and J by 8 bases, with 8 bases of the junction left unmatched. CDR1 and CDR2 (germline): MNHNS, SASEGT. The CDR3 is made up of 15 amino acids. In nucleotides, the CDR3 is TGTGCCAGCAGTGAACCCGGGACAGGGGTTATGGGCTACACCTTC. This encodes CASSEPGTGVMGYTF.

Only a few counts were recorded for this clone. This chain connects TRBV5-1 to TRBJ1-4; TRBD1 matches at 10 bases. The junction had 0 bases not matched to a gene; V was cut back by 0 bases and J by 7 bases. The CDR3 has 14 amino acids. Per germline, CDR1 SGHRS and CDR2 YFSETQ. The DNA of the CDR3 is TGCGCCAGCAGCTTGGGACAGGGGGCTGAAAAACTGTTTTTT. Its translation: CASSLGQGAEKLFF.

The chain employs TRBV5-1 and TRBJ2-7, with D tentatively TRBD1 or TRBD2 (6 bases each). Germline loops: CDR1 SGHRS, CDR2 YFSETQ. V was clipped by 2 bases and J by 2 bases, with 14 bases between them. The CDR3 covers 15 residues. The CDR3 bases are TGCGCCAGCAGCTTCAATTCCGGGGGCCCCTACGAGCAGTACTTC. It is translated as CASSFNSGGPYEQYF.

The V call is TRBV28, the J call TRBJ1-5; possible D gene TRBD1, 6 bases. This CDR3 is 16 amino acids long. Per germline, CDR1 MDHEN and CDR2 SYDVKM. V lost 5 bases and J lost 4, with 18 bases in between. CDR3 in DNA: TGTGCCAGCAGTCTCCACACAGGGTCTATAAATCAGCCCCAGCATTTT. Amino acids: CASSLHTGSINQPQHF. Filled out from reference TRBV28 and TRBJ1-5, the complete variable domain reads DVKVTQSSRYLVKRTGEKVFLECVQDMDHENMFWYRQDPGLGLRLIYFSYDVKMKEKGDIPEGYSVSREKKERFSLILESASTNQTSMYLCASSLHTGSINQPQHFGDGTRLSIL.

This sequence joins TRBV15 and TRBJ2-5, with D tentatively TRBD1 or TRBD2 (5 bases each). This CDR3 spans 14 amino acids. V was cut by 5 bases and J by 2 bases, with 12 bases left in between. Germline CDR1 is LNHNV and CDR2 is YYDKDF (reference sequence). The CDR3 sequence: CATSGTALQETQYF. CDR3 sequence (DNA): TGTGCCACCAGCGGGACGGCACTTCAAGAGACCCAGTACTTC.

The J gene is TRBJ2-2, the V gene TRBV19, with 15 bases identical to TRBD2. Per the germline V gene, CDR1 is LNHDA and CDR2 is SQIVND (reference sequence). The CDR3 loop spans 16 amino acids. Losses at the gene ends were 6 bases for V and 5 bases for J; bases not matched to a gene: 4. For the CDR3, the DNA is TGTGCCAGTAGAGGGGGACTAGCGGGAGGAACCGGGGAGCTGTTTTTT. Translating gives CASRGGLAGGTGELFF.

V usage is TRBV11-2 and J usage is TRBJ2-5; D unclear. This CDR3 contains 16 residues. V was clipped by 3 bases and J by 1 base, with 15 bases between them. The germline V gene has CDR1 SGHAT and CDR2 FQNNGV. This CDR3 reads CASSFDPYGLQETQYF. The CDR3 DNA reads TGTGCCAGCAGCTTCGACCCTTATGGGCTCCAAGAGACCCAGTACTTC.

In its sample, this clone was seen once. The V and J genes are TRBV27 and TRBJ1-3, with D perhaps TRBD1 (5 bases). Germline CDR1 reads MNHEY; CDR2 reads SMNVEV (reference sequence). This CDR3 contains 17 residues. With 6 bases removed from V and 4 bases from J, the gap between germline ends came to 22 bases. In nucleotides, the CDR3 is TGTGCCAGCAGACTACCCCTGGGGGGATGGAACGGAAACACCATATATTTT. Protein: CASRLPLGGWNGNTIYF.

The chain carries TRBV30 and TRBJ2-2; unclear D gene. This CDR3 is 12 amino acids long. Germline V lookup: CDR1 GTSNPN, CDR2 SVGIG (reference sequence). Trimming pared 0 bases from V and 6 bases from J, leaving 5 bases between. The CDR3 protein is CAWSVRPGELFF. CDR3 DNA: TGTGCCTGGAGTGTAAGGCCCGGGGAGCTGTTTTTT.

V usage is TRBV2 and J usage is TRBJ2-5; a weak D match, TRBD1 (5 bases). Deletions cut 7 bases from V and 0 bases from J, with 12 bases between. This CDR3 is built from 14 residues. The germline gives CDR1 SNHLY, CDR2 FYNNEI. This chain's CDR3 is CASNWAGHQETQYF. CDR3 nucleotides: TGTGCCAGCAATTGGGCAGGGCACCAAGAGACCCAGTACTTC.

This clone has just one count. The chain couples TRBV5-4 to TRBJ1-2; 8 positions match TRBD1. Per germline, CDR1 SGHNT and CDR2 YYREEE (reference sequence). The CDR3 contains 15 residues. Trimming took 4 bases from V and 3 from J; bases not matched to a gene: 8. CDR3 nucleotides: TGTGCCAGCAGCCGTGACAGGGGAATTCACTATGGCTACACCTTC. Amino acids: CASSRDRGIHYGYTF. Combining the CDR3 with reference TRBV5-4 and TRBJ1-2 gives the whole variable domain ETGVTQSPTHLIKTRGQQVTLRCSSQSGHNTVSWYQQALGQGPQFIFQYYREEENGRGNFPPRFSGLQFPNYSSELNVNALELDDSALYLCASSRDRGIHYGYTFGSGTRLTVV.

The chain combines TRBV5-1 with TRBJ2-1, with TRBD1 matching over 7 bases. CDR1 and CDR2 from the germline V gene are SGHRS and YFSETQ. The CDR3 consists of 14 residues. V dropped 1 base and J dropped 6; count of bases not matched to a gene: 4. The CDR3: CASSLPGGSNEQFF. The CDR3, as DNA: TGCGCCAGCAGCTTGCCAGGGGGTTCCAATGAGCAGTTCTTC.

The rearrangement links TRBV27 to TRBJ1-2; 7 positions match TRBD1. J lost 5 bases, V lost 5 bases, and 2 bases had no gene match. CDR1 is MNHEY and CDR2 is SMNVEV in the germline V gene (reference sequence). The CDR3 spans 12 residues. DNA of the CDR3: TGTGCCAGCAGTCAACAGGGGTATGGCTACACCTTC. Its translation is CASSQQGYGYTF.

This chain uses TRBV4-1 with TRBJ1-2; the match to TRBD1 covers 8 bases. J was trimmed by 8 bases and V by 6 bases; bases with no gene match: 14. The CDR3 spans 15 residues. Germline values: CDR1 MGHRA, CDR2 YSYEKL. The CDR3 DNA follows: TGCGCCAGCAGGGCCGCCGTGGCCAGGGGGCAAGGCTACACCTTC. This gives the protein CASRAAVARGQGYTF.

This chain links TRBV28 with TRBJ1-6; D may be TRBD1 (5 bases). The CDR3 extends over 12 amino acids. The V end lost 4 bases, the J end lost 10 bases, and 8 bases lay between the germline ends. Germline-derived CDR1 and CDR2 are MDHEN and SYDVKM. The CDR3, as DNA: TGTGCCAGCAGTTCAGGGAGCTCACCCCTCCACTTT. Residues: CASSSGSSPLHF. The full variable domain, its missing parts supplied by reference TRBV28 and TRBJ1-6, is DVKVTQSSRYLVKRTGEKVFLECVQDMDHENMFWYRQDPGLGLRLIYFSYDVKMKEKGDIPEGYSVSREKKERFSLILESASTNQTSMYLCASSSGSSPLHFGNGTRLTVT.

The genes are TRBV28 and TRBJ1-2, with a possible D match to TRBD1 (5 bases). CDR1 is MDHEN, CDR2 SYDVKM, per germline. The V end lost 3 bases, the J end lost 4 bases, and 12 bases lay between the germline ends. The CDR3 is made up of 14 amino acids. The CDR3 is CASSFLDGGYGYTF. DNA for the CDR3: TGTGCCAGCAGTTTCCTCGACGGGGGCTATGGCTACACCTTC.